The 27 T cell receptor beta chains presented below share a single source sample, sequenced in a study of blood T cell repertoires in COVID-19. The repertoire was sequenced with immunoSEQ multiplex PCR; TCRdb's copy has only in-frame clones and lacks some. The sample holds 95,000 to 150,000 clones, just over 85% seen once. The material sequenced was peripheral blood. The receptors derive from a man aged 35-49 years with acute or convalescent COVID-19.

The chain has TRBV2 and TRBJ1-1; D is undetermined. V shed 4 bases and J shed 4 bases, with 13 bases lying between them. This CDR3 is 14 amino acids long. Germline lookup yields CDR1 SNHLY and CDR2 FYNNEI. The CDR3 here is CASSGPTSVTEAFF. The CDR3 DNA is TGTGCCAGCAGTGGTCCGACATCAGTCACTGAAGCTTTCTTT.

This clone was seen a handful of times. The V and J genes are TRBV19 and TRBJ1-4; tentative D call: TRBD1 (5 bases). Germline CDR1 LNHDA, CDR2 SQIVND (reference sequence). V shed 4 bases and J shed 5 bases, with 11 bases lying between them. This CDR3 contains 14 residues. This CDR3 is CASSKNAGNEKLFF. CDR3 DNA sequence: TGTGCCAGTAGTAAGAACGCAGGGAATGAAAAACTGTTTTTT.

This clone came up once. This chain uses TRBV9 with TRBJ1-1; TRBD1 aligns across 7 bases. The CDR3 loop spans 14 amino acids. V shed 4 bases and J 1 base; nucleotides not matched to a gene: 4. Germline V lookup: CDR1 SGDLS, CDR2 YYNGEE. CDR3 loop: CASSHRDRNTEAFF. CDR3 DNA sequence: TGTGCCAGCAGCCACCGGGACAGGAACACTGAAGCTTTCTTT. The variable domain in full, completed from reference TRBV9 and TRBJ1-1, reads DSGVTQTPKHLITATGQRVTLRCSPRSGDLSVYWYQQSLDQGLQFLIQYYNGEERAKGNILERFSAQQFPDLHSELNLSSLELGDSALYFCASSHRDRNTEAFFGQGTRLTVV.

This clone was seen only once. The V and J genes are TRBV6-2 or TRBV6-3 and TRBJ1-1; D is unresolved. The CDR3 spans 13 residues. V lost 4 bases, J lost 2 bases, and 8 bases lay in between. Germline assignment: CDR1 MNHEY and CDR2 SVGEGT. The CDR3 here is CASSSPGNTEAFF. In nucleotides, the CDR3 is TGTGCCAGCAGTTCCCCGGGTAACACTGAAGCTTTCTTT.

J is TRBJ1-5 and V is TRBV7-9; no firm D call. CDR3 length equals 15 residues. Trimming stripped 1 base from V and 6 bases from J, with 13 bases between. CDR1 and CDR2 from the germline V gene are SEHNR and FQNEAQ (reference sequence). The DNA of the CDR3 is TGTGCCAGCAGCTTAGACGGCGGGAATGTTCAGCCCCAGCATTTT. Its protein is CASSLDGGNVQPQHF.

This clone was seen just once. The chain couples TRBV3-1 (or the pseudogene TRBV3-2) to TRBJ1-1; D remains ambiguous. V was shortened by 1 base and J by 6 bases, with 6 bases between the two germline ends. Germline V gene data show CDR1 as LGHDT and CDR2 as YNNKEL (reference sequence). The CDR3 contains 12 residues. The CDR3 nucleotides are TGTGCCAGCAGCCAAGTCAAATCTGAAGCTTTCTTT. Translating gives CASSQVKSEAFF.

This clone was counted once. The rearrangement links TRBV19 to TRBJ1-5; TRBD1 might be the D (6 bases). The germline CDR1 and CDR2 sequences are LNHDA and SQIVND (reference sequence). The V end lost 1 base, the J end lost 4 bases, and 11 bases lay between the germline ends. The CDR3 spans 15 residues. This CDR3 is CASSIGGGGNQPQHF. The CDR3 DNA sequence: TGTGCCAGTAGTATAGGGGGAGGGGGGAATCAGCCCCAGCATTTT.

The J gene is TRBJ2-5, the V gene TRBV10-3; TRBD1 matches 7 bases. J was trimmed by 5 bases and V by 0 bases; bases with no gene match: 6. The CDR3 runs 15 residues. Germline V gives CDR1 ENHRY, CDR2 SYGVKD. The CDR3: CAISESSGGGETQYF. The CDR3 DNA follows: TGTGCCATCAGTGAGTCGTCAGGGGGTGGGGAGACCCAGTACTTC.

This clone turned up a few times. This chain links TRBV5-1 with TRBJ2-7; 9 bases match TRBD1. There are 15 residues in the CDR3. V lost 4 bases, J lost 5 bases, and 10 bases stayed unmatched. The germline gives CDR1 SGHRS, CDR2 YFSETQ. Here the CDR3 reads CASSPARDRAHEQYF. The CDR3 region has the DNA TGCGCCAGCAGCCCGGCCCGGGACAGGGCCCACGAGCAGTACTTC.

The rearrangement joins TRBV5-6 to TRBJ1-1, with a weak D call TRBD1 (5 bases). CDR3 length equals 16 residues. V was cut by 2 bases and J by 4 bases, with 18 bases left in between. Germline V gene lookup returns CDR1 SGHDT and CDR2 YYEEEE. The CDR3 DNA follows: TGTGCCAGCAGCTTTACCCTTCGACAGACCCCCACTGAAGCTTTCTTT. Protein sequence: CASSFTLRQTPTEAFF.

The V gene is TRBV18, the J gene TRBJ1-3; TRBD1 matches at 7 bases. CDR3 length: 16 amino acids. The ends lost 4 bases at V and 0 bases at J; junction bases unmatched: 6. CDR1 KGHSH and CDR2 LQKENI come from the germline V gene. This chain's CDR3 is CASSRATGISGNTIYF. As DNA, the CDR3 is TGTGCCAGCTCACGGGCGACAGGGATCTCTGGAAACACCATATATTTT.

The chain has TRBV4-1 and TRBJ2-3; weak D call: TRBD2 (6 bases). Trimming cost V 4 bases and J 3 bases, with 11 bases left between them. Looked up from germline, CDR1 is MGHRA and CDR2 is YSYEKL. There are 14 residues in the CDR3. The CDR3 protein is CASSPSGVTDTQYF. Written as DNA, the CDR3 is TGCGCCAGCAGCCCCTCGGGAGTGACAGATACGCAGTATTTT.

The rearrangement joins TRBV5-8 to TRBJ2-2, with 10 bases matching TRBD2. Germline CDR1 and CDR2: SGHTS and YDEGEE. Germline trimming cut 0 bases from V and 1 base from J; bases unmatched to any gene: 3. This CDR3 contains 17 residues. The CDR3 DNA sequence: TGTGCCAGCAGCTTGGCTAGCGGGAGTCAGAACACCGGGGAGCTGTTTTTT. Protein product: CASSLASGSQNTGELFF.

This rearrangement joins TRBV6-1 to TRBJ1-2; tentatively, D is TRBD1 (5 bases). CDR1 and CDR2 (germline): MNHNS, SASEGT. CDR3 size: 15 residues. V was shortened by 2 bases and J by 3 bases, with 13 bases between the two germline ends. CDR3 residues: CASSERQGFDYGYTF. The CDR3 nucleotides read TGTGCCAGCAGTGAACGCCAGGGTTTTGACTATGGCTACACCTTC.

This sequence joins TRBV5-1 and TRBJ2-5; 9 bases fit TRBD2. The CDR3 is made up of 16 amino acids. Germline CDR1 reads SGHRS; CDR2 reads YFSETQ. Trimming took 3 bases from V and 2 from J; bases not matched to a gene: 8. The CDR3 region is CASSWETSGLQETQYF. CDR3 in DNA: TGCGCCAGCAGCTGGGAGACTAGCGGTCTACAAGAGACCCAGTACTTC.

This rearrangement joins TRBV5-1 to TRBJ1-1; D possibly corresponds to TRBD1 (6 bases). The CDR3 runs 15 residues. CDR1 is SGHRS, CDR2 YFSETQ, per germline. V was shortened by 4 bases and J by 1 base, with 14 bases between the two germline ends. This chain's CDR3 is CASSDRRGGNTEAFF. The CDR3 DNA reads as TGCGCCAGCAGCGACCGCAGGGGCGGGAACACTGAAGCTTTCTTT.

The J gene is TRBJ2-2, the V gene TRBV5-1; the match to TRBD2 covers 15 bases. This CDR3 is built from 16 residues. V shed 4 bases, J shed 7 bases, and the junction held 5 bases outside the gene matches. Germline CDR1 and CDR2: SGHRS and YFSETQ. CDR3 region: CASSTGLAGGGGELFF. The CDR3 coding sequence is TGCGCCAGCAGCACCGGACTAGCGGGAGGGGGCGGGGAGCTGTTTTTT.

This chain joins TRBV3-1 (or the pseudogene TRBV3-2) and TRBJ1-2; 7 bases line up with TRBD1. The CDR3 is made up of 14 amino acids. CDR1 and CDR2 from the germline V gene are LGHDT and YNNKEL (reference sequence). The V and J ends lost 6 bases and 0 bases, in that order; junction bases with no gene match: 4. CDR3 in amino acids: CASRRGTANYGYTF. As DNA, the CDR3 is TGTGCCAGCAGACGCGGGACAGCTAACTATGGCTACACCTTC.

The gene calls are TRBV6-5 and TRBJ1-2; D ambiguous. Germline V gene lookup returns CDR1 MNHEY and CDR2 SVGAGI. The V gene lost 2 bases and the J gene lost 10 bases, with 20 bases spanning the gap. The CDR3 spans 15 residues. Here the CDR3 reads CASSYHVGGGFAYTF. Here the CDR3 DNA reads TGTGCCAGCAGTTACCATGTAGGAGGAGGTTTTGCCTACACCTTC.

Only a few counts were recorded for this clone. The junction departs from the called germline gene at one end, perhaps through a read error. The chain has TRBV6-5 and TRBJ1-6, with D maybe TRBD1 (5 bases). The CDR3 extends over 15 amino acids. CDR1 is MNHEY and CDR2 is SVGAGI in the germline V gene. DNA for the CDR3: TGTGCCAGCAAAGCCGGACACTCCAATAATTCACCCCTCCACTTT. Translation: CASKAGHSNNSPLHF.

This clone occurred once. In DNA form, the CDR3 reads TGTGCCAGCTCACCGGGACAGGGAGTTGGAAACACCATATATTTT. Encoded protein: CASSPGQGVGNTIYF. This chain uses TRBV18 with TRBJ1-3; 9 bases align to TRBD1. Per germline, CDR1 KGHSH and CDR2 LQKENI. With V trimmed by 3 bases and J by 3 bases, 3 bases remained unmatched. CDR3 size: 15 residues.

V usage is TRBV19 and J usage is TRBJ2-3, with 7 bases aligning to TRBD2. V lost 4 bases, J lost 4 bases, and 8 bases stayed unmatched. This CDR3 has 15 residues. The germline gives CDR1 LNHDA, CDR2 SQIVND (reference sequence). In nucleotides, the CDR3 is TGTGCCAGTAGTAGCGGAGGGGACTACTCAGATACGCAGTATTTT. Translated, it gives CASSSGGDYSDTQYF.

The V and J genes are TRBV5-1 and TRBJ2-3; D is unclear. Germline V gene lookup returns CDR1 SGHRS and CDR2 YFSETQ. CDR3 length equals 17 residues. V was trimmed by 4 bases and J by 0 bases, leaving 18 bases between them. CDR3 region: CASSLIPGSPSTDTQYF. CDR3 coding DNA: TGCGCCAGCAGCCTGATTCCCGGGTCCCCTAGCACAGATACGCAGTATTTT.

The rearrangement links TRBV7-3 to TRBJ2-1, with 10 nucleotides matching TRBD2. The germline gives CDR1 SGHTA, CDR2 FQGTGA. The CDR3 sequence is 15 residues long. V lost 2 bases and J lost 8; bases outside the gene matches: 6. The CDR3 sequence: CASSLGLAGVDEQFF. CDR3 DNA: TGTGCCAGCAGCTTAGGCCTAGCGGGGGTCGATGAGCAGTTCTTC.

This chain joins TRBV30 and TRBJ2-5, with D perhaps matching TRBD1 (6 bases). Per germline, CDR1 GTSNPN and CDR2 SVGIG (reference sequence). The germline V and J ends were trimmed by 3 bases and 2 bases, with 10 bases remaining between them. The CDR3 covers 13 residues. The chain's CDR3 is CAWSRDMQETQYF. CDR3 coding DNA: TGTGCCTGGAGCAGGGACATGCAAGAGACCCAGTACTTC.

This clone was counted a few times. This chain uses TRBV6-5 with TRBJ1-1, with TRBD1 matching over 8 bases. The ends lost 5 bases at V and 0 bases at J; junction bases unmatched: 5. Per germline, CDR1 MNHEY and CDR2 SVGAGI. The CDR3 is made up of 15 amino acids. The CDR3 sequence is CASSRRTGMNTEAFF. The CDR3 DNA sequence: TGTGCCAGCAGTCGCCGGACAGGGATGAACACTGAAGCTTTCTTT.

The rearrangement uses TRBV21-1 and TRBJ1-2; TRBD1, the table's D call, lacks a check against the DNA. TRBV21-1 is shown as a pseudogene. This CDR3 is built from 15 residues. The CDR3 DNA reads TGTGCCAGCAGCACTCCGGGACAGGGTATTAATGGCTACACCTTC. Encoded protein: CASSTPGQGINGYTF.